These T cell receptor beta chains were read from a single sample in a study of CD8+ T cells in alopecia areata. TCRdb's copy holds only in-frame clones and misses some; the assay was immunoSEQ multiplex PCR. Of approximately 150,000 clones in the sample, about 60% were seen once. Sequencing used CD4+ T cells sorted from blood. The receptors here all came from a human donor in good health. CDR3s leave out the opening cysteine and the closing phenylalanine or tryptophan.

j_call v_call cdr3_aa
TRBJ2-2 TRBV2 ASKMGRTGELF
TRBJ1-4 TRBV29-1 SVAVSGLGEKLF
TRBJ2-7 TRBV15 ATSRSGTGVYEQY
TRBJ2-7 TRBV4-1 ASSQDSGLWTYEQY
TRBJ2-2 TRBV29-1 SVVDTGELF
TRBJ2-1 TRBV4-1 ASSQANGLAVYNEQF
TRBJ1-5 TRBV19 ASRDRGYQPQH
TRBJ2-7 TRBV27 ASSRSGTTPYEQY
TRBJ2-1 TRBV14 ASSQDLLAGTEQF
TRBJ2-3 TRBV5-1 ASSLVTGTSTDTQY
TRBJ1-4 TRBV25-1 ASSVSSGATNEKLF
TRBJ2-2 TRBV18 ASSLGQTNTGELF
TRBJ2-2 TRBV29-1 SVEERPNTGELF
TRBJ1-2 TRBV5-4 ASSLAGQPYGYT
TRBJ2-7 TRBV5-1 ASSLAGGTYEQY
TRBJ2-7 TRBV4-1 ASSQGYGVGYEQY
TRBJ2-3 TRBV2 ASSRRPAGGPDTQY
TRBJ2-7 TRBV20-1 SAALQWVQY
TRBJ1-3 TRBV7-2 ASSYGTGKGNTIY
TRBJ2-1 TRBV20-1 SARYFNEQF
TRBJ2-1 TRBV11-1 ASSPRAGSSYNEQF
TRBJ1-1 TRBV2 ASSDRVGVNTEAF
TRBJ1-5 TRBV29-1 SGGVGADQPQH
TRBJ2-1 TRBV20-1 RGLARNEQF
TRBJ1-5 TRBV5-1 ASSLGDTNQPQH
TRBJ2-3 TRBV27 ATTSTDTQY
TRBJ1-5 TRBV27 ASSRSWAGNQPQH
TRBJ1-1 TRBV6-5 ASSYRSGFTEAF
TRBJ1-2 TRBV7-9 ASRGREWEGDYGYT
TRBJ2-7 TRBV10-3 AIRGEYEQY
TRBJ2-2 TRBV30 AWSKVSPGELF
TRBJ2-7 TRBV29-1 SVERGDYEQY
TRBJ1-1 TRBV18 ASSPQNYKPRTNTEAF
TRBJ2-5 TRBV7-2 ASSLARRASGETQY
TRBJ2-1 TRBV29-1 SVEDRLRTTGNEQF
TRBJ2-3 TRBV29-1 SVVVGTDTQY
TRBJ2-1 TRBV2 ASSERGSGQGYNEQF
TRBJ2-5 TRBV9 ASSVAAGLGSQETQY
TRBJ1-1 TRBV29-1 SVEGTPTNTEAF
TRBJ2-5 TRBV7-2 ASSLARHQETQY
TRBJ2-1 TRBV7-2 ASSFSYGEQF
TRBJ1-2 TRBV5-6 ASSSRGLTYGYT
TRBJ1-5 TRBV4-1 ASSPLSETGGNQPQH
TRBJ2-1 TRBV20-1 SARLDEQF
TRBJ2-5 TRBV6-6 ATRLHGGETQY
TRBJ2-5 TRBV4-1 ASSQDLSGGETQY
TRBJ1-1 TRBV2 ASSSVENTEAF
TRBJ1-2 TRBV19 ASREGYNYGYT
TRBJ1-5 TRBV2 ASRGQLSNQPQH
TRBJ1-5 TRBV27 ASSRRGREVQPQH